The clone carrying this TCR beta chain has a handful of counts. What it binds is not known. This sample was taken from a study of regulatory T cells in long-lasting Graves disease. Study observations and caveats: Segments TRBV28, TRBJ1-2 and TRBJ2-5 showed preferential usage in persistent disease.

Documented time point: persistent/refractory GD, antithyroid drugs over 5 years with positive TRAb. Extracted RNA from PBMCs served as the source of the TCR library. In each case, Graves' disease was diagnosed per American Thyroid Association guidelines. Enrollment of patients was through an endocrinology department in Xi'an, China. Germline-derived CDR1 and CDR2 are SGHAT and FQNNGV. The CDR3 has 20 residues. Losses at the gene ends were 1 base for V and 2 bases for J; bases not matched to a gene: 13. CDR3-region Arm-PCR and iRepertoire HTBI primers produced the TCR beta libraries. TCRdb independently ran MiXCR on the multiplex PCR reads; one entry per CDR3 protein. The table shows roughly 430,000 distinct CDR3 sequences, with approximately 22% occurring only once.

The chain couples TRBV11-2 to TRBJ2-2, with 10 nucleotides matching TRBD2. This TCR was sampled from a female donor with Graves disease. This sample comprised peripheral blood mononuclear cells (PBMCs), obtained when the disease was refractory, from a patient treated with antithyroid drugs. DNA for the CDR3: TGTGCCAGCAGCTTAGTACCATTTGAGCGGGAGGGCGGAAACACCGGGGAGCTGTTTTTT. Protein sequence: CASSLVPFEREGGNTGELFF.